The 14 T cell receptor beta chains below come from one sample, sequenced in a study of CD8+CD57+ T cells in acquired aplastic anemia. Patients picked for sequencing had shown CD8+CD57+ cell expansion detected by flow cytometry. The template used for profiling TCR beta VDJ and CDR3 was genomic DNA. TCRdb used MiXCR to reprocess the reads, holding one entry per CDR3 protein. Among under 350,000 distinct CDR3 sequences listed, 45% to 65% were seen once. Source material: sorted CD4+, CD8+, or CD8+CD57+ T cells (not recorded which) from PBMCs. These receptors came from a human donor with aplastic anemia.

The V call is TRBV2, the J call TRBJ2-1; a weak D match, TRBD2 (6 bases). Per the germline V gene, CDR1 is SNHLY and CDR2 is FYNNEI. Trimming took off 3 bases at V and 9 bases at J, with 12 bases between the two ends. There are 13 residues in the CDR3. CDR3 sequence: CASSETPEGEQFF. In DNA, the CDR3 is TGTGCCAGCAGTGAGACCCCGGAGGGTGAGCAGTTCTTC.

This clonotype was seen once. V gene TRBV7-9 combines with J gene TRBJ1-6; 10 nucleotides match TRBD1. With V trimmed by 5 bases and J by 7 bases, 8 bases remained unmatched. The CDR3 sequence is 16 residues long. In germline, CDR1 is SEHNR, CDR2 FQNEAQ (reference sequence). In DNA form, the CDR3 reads TGTGCCAGCAGCGCTACCCCGGGACAGGGGAATTCACCCCTCCACTTT. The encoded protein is CASSATPGQGNSPLHF.

CDR3 protein: CAISGPRAGNTIYF. The CDR3 DNA reads TGTGCCATCAGTGGTCCCAGGGCGGGAAACACCATATATTTT. The J gene is TRBJ1-3, the V gene TRBV10-3; weak D call: TRBD1 (5 bases). Germline V gene sequence: CDR1 ENHRY, CDR2 SYGVKD. Trimming left V 4 bases short and J 4 bases short, with 11 bases between. This CDR3 has 14 amino acids.

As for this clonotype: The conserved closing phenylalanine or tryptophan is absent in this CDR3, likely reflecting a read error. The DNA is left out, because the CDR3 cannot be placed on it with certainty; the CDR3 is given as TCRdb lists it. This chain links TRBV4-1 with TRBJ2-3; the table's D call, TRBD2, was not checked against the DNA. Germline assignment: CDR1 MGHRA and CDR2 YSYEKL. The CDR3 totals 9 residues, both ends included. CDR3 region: CASSQDRGG.

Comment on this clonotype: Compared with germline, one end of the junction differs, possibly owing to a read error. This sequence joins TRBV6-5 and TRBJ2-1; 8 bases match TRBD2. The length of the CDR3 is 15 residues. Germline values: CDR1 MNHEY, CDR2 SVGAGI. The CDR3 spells CASKSGLATHNKQFF. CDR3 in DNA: TGTGCCAGCAAGTCAGGACTAGCCACACACAATAAGCAGTTCTTC.

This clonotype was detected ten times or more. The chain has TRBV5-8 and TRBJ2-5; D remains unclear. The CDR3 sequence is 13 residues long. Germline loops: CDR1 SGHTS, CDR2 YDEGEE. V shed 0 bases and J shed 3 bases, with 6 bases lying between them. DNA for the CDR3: TGTGCCAGCAGCTTGGGGCAGGAAGAGACCCAGTACTTC. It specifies CASSLGQEETQYF.

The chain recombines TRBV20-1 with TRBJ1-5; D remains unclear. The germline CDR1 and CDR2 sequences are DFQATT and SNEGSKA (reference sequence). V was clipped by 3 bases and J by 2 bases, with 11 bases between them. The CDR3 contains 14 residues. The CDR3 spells CSARVAGGNQPQHF. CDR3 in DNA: TGCAGTGCTAGGGTGGCAGGAGGCAATCAGCCCCAGCATTTT.

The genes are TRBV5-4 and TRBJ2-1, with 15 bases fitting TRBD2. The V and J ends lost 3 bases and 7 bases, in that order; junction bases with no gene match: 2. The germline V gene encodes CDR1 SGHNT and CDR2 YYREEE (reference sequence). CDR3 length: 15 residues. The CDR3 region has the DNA TGTGCCAGCAGCTGGGGACTAGCGGGAGGAAATGAGCAGTTCTTC. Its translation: CASSWGLAGGNEQFF.

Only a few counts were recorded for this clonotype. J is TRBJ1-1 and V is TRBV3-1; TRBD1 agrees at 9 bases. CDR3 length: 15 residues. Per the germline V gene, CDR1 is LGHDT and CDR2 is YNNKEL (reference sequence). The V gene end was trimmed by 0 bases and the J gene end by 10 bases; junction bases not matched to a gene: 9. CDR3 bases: TGTGCCAGCAGCCAAGATTTGGGGACAGGGAACGGAGCTTTCTTT. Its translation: CASSQDLGTGNGAFF.

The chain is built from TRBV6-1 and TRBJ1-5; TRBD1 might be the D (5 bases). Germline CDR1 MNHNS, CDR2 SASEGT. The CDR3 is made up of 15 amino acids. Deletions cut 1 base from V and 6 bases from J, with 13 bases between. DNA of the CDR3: TGTGCCAGCAGTGAAGGGGGGGGAACAGGTCAGCCCCAGCATTTT. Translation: CASSEGGGTGQPQHF.

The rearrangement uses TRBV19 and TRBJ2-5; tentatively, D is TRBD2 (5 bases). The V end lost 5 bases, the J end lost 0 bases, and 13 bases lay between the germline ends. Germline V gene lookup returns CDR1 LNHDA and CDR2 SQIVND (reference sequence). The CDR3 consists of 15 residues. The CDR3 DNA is TGTGCCAGTAGTCCGGTCGGGATTTACCAAGAGACCCAGTACTTC. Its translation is CASSPVGIYQETQYF.

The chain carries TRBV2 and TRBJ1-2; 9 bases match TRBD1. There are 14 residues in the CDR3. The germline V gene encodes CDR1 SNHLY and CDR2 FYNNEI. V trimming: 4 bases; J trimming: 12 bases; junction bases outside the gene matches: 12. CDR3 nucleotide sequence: TGTGCCAGCAGTGGCCCGACAGGGGGTTCTGGAAACACCTTC. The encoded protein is CASSGPTGGSGNTF.

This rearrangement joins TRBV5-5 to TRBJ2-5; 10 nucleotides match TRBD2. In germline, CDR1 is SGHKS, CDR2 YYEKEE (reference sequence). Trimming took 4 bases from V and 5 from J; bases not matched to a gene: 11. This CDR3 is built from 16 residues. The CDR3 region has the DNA TGTGCCAGCAGCCCTAGCGGGAGAGCGGACGGGGAGACCCAGTACTTC. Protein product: CASSPSGRADGETQYF.

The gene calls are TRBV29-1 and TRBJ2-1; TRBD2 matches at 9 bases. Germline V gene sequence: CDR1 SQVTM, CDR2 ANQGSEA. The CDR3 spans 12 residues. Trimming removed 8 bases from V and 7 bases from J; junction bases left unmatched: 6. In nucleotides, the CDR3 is TGCAGCTTGGGCGGGGGGGAGAATGAGCAGTTCTTC. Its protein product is CSLGGGENEQFF.